One sample yielded the 24 T cell receptor beta chains listed below, sequenced in a study of T cell repertoires in cytomegalovirus infection. No antigen is known for these receptors. TCRdb itself ran the reads through MiXCR, one entry per CDR3 protein. The table includes some 940,000 distinct CDR3 sequences, around 29% detected once. The sequences come from cultured CD8+ T cells from PBMCs, collected from culture after CMV antigen stimulation. These receptors originate from a human donor in good health (CMV status not recorded). Some clones in this sample may be carry-over from other donors' samples.

This chain joins TRBV29-1 and TRBJ2-3, with 11 bases that match TRBD2. V was clipped by 3 bases and J by 0 bases; unmatched bases: 5. The CDR3 extends over 16 amino acids. Per the germline V gene, CDR1 is SQVTM and CDR2 is ANQGSEA. CDR3 in amino acids: CSVDGLAGGSTDTQYF. The CDR3 DNA sequence: TGCAGCGTTGATGGGCTAGCGGGGGGAAGCACAGATACGCAGTATTTT.

This clonotype occurred a few times. The chain recombines TRBV10-3 with TRBJ2-2, with D maybe TRBD2 (7 bases). The CDR3 consists of 15 residues. The V gene's germline CDR1 is ENHRY and CDR2 SYGVKD. The V end was cut by 9 bases, the J end by 0 bases, with 14 bases between. The CDR3 loop is CAIPRGPANTGELFF. The CDR3 bases are TGTGCCATTCCGCGGGGGCCGGCGAACACCGGGGAGCTGTTTTTT.

J is TRBJ2-3 and V is TRBV5-4; weak D call: TRBD1 (5 bases). The ends were cut back, 1 base at V and 5 bases at J, with 14 bases in the middle. The CDR3 sequence is 15 residues long. Germline CDR1 reads SGHNT; CDR2 reads YYREEE (reference sequence). CDR3 amino acids: CASSLRGSVRDTQYF. Here the CDR3 DNA reads TGTGCCAGCAGCTTGAGGGGATCCGTCCGAGATACGCAGTATTTT.

V gene TRBV12-3 or TRBV12-4 combines with J gene TRBJ2-3; tentatively, D is TRBD2 (5 bases). V lost 7 bases and J lost 2, with 19 bases in between. CDR3 length equals 16 residues. As DNA, the CDR3 is TGTGCCAGCACCTTAGGCGGCGGGCGGTACACAGATACGCAGTATTTT. Translated, it gives CASTLGGGRYTDTQYF.

This clonotype has only a few counts. The rearrangement uses TRBV27 and TRBJ1-2; the match to TRBD1 covers 8 bases. The CDR3 extends over 16 amino acids. The V and J ends lost 4 bases and 4 bases, in that order; junction bases with no gene match: 11. Germline assignment: CDR1 MNHEY and CDR2 SMNVEV (reference sequence). CDR3 DNA sequence: TGTGCCAGCAGTTCACCCCGACAGGGGCTCGTCTATGGCTACACCTTC. Translation gives CASSSPRQGLVYGYTF.

The rearrangement uses TRBV18 and TRBJ2-7; no reliable D call. The CDR3 has 15 amino acids. Germline CDR1 reads KGHSH; CDR2 reads LQKENI. V dropped 3 bases and J dropped 0 bases, with 12 bases sitting between them. Here the CDR3 DNA reads TGTGCCAGCTCACCTATTGGGCGGAGCTCCTACGAGCAGTACTTC. This encodes CASSPIGRSSYEQYF.

This clonotype was recorded many times. The rearrangement joins TRBV7-2 to TRBJ2-7; 7 bases match TRBD2. Trimming at V came to 0 bases and at J to 2 bases, leaving 7 bases not matched to a gene. Germline loops: CDR1 SGHTA, CDR2 FQGNSA. The CDR3 has 16 amino acids. As DNA, the CDR3 is TGTGCCAGCAGCTTAGCGGGGGGGATCATTACCTACGAGCAGTACTTC. The encoded protein is CASSLAGGIITYEQYF.

On this clonotype itself: A much larger clonotype is one base distant, so this may be a read error. J is TRBJ2-7 and V is TRBV7-2; 8 nucleotides line up with TRBD2. The CDR3 is 13 residues long. CDR1 is SGHTA and CDR2 is FQGNSA in the germline V gene. Here the CDR3 reads CANSPAGVNEQYF. In nucleotides, the CDR3 is TGTGCCAACAGCCCAGCGGGGGTGAACGAGCAGTACTTC.

This clonotype was found once. The rearrangement uses TRBV2 and TRBJ1-1; D is possibly TRBD1 (6 bases). This CDR3 spans 13 amino acids. The germline V gene encodes CDR1 SNHLY and CDR2 FYNNEI. In DNA, the CDR3 is TGTGACACCGACCGGGGGCCGGGCACTGAAGCTTTCTTT. Amino acids: CDTDRGPGTEAFF.

The sample holds a few counts of this clonotype. CDR3 sequence: CASSPAGTGSYNEQFF. CDR3 DNA sequence: TGCGCCAGCAGCCCGGCCGGGACAGGATCCTACAATGAGCAGTTCTTC. The chain combines TRBV4-1 with TRBJ2-1; TRBD1 agrees at 8 bases. Unmatched junction bases numbered 6, after V lost 4 bases and J lost 1 base. Looked up from germline, CDR1 is MGHRA and CDR2 is YSYEKL. This CDR3 has 16 residues.

This clonotype was observed a handful of times. V is TRBV7-9 and J is TRBJ1-4, with D maybe TRBD1 (6 bases). Per the germline V gene, CDR1 is SEHNR and CDR2 is FQNEAQ (reference sequence). CDR3 length: 15 amino acids. Trimming cost V 5 bases and J 7 bases, with 17 bases left between them. The CDR3 reads CASSPAGTTSEKLFF. DNA for the CDR3: TGTGCCAGCAGCCCAGCGGGGACAACGAGTGAAAAACTGTTTTTT.

This clonotype has only a few counts. Here the CDR3 DNA reads TGTGCCAGCAGTTCCCCCTGGACTAGCGGGGGGGCCGTTGAAGATACGCAGTATTTT. Protein: CASSSPWTSGGAVEDTQYF. V gene TRBV7-9 combines with J gene TRBJ2-3; TRBD2 agrees at 15 bases. CDR3 length: 19 residues. Germline loops: CDR1 SEHNR, CDR2 FQNEAQ (reference sequence). Trimming at V came to 6 bases and at J to 5 bases, leaving 15 bases not matched to a gene.

This chain joins TRBV19 and TRBJ1-1; 7 positions agree with TRBD1. Looked up from germline, CDR1 is LNHDA and CDR2 is SQIVND (reference sequence). CDR3 size: 16 residues. Unmatched junction bases numbered 11, after V lost 4 bases and J lost 3 bases. DNA for the CDR3: TGTGCCAGTAGTAGACCTCGGGACAGCCAGCACACTGAAGCTTTCTTT. It specifies CASSRPRDSQHTEAFF.

This clonotype was seen repeatedly, ten times or more. The chain couples TRBV7-8 to TRBJ2-7; weak D call: TRBD1 (6 bases). The CDR3 consists of 16 residues. Germline CDR1 is SGHVS and CDR2 is FQNEAQ. V shed 1 base and J shed 4 bases, with 17 bases lying between them. CDR3 residues: CASSLESQGTAYEQYV. In DNA form, the CDR3 reads TGTGCCAGCAGCTTAGAATCACAGGGTACGGCATACGAGCAGTACGTC.

This clonotype was detected ten times or more. V gene TRBV7-8 combines with J gene TRBJ2-2; D is undetermined. This CDR3 spans 13 amino acids. Germline CDR1 and CDR2: SGHVS and FQNEAQ. The V and J ends lost 1 base and 9 bases respectively, with 9 bases between them. CDR3 loop: CASSLDPHRELFF. CDR3 in DNA: TGTGCCAGCAGCTTAGACCCCCACCGGGAGCTGTTTTTT.

The sample holds a few counts of this clonotype. The V call is TRBV6-5, the J call TRBJ1-2; TRBD1 aligns across 9 bases. This CDR3 region has 15 residues. The germline gives CDR1 MNHEY, CDR2 SVGAGI. Trimming at V came to 0 bases and at J to 6 bases, leaving 5 bases not matched to a gene. CDR3 sequence: CASSYSVGQGNGYTF. DNA of the CDR3: TGTGCCAGCAGTTACTCGGTTGGACAGGGGAATGGCTACACCTTC.

Only a few counts were recorded for this clonotype. This chain connects TRBV10-3 to TRBJ1-3; D gene uncertain. Germline assignment: CDR1 ENHRY and CDR2 SYGVKD. CDR3 length equals 14 residues. V lost 6 bases to trimming and J lost 0 bases, with 9 bases between them. The CDR3 DNA reads as TGTGCCATCAGGGGCGGCCCCTCTGGAAACACCATATATTTT. Its translation: CAIRGGPSGNTIYF.

Only one count was recorded for this clonotype. V gene TRBV6-1 combines with J gene TRBJ2-7; D might be TRBD2 (5 bases). V was clipped by 0 bases and J by 3 bases, with 15 bases between them. CDR3 length equals 16 residues. The germline V gene has CDR1 MNHNS and CDR2 SASEGT. In DNA form, the CDR3 reads TGTGCCAGCAGTGAAGCGGAGGAATTAGAGGTCTACGAGCAGTACTTC. It translates to CASSEAEELEVYEQYF.

On this clonotype: This sequence may be a read error, since a much larger clone differs from it by one base. This chain joins TRBV7-6 and TRBJ2-3, with 9 bases lining up with TRBD2. The CDR3 sequence is 15 residues long. CDR1 SGHVS and CDR2 FNYEAQ come from the germline V gene. Here the CDR3 reads CANSLAQRGADTQYF. CDR3 coding DNA: TGTGCCAACAGCTTAGCACAGCGGGGGGCAGATACGCAGTATTTT.

The genes are TRBV12-3 or TRBV12-4 and TRBJ2-7; weak D call: TRBD2 (5 bases). This CDR3 has 14 residues. Trimming removed 4 bases at V and 4 bases at J, with 14 bases between. The DNA of the CDR3 is TGTGCCAGCAGTTGGGCCCGGGGATCTTACGAGCAGTACTTC. Protein product: CASSWARGSYEQYF.

This clonotype was counted ten times or more. V and J are TRBV7-2 and TRBJ1-6, with D possibly matching TRBD1 (5 bases). This CDR3 region has 15 residues. With 0 bases removed from V and 7 bases from J, the gap between germline ends came to 10 bases. Germline CDR1 SGHTA, CDR2 FQGNSA. The CDR3 reads CASSLATVLNSPLHF. DNA for the CDR3: TGTGCCAGCAGCTTAGCGACAGTATTGAATTCACCCCTCCACTTT. The full variable domain, with the rest looked up from reference TRBV7-2 and TRBJ1-6, is GAGVSQSPSNKVTEKGKDVELRCDPISGHTALYWYRQSLGQGLEFLIYFQGNSAPDKSGLPSDRFSAERTGGSVSTLTIQRTQQEDSAVYLCASSLATVLNSPLHFGNGTRLTVT.

This chain connects TRBV9 to TRBJ2-1; D perhaps matches TRBD1 (8 bases). Between the trimmed V and J ends, which lost 1 base and 5 bases, there was a span of 10 bases. Germline loops: CDR1 SGDLS, CDR2 YYNGEE. The CDR3 loop spans 14 amino acids. The CDR3 coding sequence is TGTGCCAGCAGCGTAACAGGGGGGGACAATGAGCAGTTCTTC. It codes for CASSVTGGDNEQFF.

This clonotype was detected a few times. The V and J genes are TRBV7-9 and TRBJ2-4, with D perhaps being TRBD1 or TRBD2 (7 bases each). The V end lost 5 bases, the J end lost 0 bases, and 23 bases lay between the germline ends. The CDR3 totals 19 residues. Germline V gene lookup returns CDR1 SEHNR and CDR2 FQNEAQ (reference sequence). CDR3 loop: CASSPAAGDRLLAKNIQYF. The CDR3 DNA follows: TGTGCCAGCAGCCCTGCTGCGGGGGACAGACTACTAGCCAAAAACATTCAGTACTTC.

This clonotype showed up just a few times. J is TRBJ2-1 and V is TRBV19; D perhaps matches TRBD2 (5 bases). Trimming removed 4 bases from V and 7 bases from J, with 11 bases in between. CDR3 size: 13 residues. Germline assignment: CDR1 LNHDA and CDR2 SQIVND (reference sequence). CDR3 sequence reads: CASSTMTGNEQFF. The DNA for the CDR3 is TGTGCCAGTAGTACCATGACGGGGAATGAGCAGTTCTTC.